A selection of T cell receptor beta chains follows, all from one sample in a study of T cell responses to AZD1222 COVID-19 vaccine. Repertoires were generated with immunoSEQ multiplex PCR, while TCRdb's copy carries only in-frame clones and drops some. Of around 110,000 clones listed, around 94% were seen once; the top ten hold 1.6%. This sample comprised peripheral blood, obtained 28 days after the second AZD1222 dose. All receptors come from an adult who received the AZD1222 COVID-19 vaccine. Each CDR3 is given with its conserved first and last residue. A D gene is named only where the DNA matches it firmly. Where a row states a size, it is once, few, many or the class of an expanded clone; other rows omit it.

CDR3 DNA,CDR3 protein,clone size,J gene,D gene,V gene
TGTGCCAGCAGCTTGGGGGGGATCTCCTACGAGCAGTACTTC,CASSLGGISYEQYF,NA,TRBJ2-7,NA,TRBV5-4
TGTGCCAGCAGCCTGGGACAGGGTCTAACTGAAGCTTTCTTT,CASSLGQGLTEAFF,NA,TRBJ1-1,TRBD1,TRBV7-9
TGCGCCAGCAGCTTGAGGTCGGGAGGGCCCTCTAGCTCCTACAATGAGCAGTTCTTC,CASSLRSGGPSSSYNEQFF,NA,TRBJ2-1,TRBD2,TRBV5-1
TGTGCCATCAGTGGTTCAGGAAGGGCTGAAGCTTTCTTT,CAISGSGRAEAFF,NA,TRBJ1-1,NA,TRBV10-3
TGTGCCACCCTAGCCAAAAACATTCAGTACTTC,CATLAKNIQYF,NA,TRBJ2-4,NA,TRBV2
TGTGCCAGCAGCGCCCAATCTGGCAGGGGGAATGGCTACACCTTC,CASSAQSGRGNGYTF,NA,TRBJ1-2,TRBD1,TRBV7-2
TGCGCCAGCAGCCCGGTCGTCGTAACAGGTTCTGGAAACACCATATATTTT,CASSPVVVTGSGNTIYF,NA,TRBJ1-3,NA,TRBV4-1
TGTGCTAGCAGCTTAGCGCAAACAGGGGGAGAGACCCAGTACTTC,CASSLAQTGGETQYF,NA,TRBJ2-5,TRBD1,TRBV7-7
TGTGCCAGCAGTTCTCTCGGTAGCAATCAGCCCCAGCATTTT,CASSSLGSNQPQHF,NA,TRBJ1-5,NA,TRBV27
TGTGCCAGTAGCCCGGGACAGGGGCGCGGCTACACCTTC,CASSPGQGRGYTF,NA,TRBJ1-2,TRBD1,TRBV19
TGTGCCACCAGTGAGACAACAGGGGGAAAAAACTATGGCTACACCTTC,CATSETTGGKNYGYTF,NA,TRBJ1-2,TRBD1,TRBV24-1
TGTGCCAGCAGCGTTTCAGGGGCGGGCACTGAAGCTTTCTTT,CASSVSGAGTEAFF,once,TRBJ1-1,NA,TRBV9
TGCGCCAGCAGACAGTCCGGGACAGAGAATGATCAGCCCCAGCATTTT,CASRQSGTENDQPQHF,few,TRBJ1-5,TRBD1,TRBV10-2
TGTGCCAGCAGTGAATTTACCCTCGGCGGCTACACCTTC,CASSEFTLGGYTF,NA,TRBJ1-2,NA,TRBV25-1
TGTGCCAGCAGCCAAACCCACGTCGTACTAGGGAACTACAATGAGCAGTTCTTC,CASSQTHVVLGNYNEQFF,NA,TRBJ2-1,NA,TRBV14
TGTGCCAGCAGCTCCCGAGGGGGGGGACCAGATACGCAGTATTTT,CASSSRGGGPDTQYF,NA,TRBJ2-3,NA,TRBV7-9
TGTGCCAGCAGCCCGAATCTCGGGACAGGGGGTGATCTTTATTCACCCCTCCACTTT,CASSPNLGTGGDLYSPLHF,NA,TRBJ1-6,TRBD1,TRBV27
TGTGCCAGTAGTAGAGACAGGGGGCCGAACACCGGGGAGCTGTTTTTT,CASSRDRGPNTGELFF,NA,TRBJ2-2,TRBD1,TRBV19
TGTGCCAGCAGCCGAGGGGCTCTCAGGGATACGCAGTATTTT,CASSRGALRDTQYF,NA,TRBJ2-3,NA,TRBV11-2
TGTGCCAGCAGGAGGAGGCTAGCGGGACTCCGGGGAGGCACAGATACGCAGTATTTT,CASRRRLAGLRGGTDTQYF,NA,TRBJ2-3,TRBD2,TRBV7-8
TGTGCCAGCAGCTTGGGGGCCAGGTTTTTGAACACTGAAGCTTTCTTT,CASSLGARFLNTEAFF,NA,TRBJ1-1,NA,TRBV5-5
TGTGCCAGCAGCTCGGAGAGGGACCGTTTCACTGAAGCTTTCTTT,CASSSERDRFTEAFF,NA,TRBJ1-1,NA,TRBV11-2
TGTGCCACTGCAAAGTACAATGAGCAGTTCTTC,CATAKYNEQFF,NA,TRBJ2-1,NA,TRBV2
TGTGCCAGCAGGAAGGTCGGGGGGCCGGTGAACTATGGCTACACCTTC,CASRKVGGPVNYGYTF,NA,TRBJ1-2,NA,TRBV7-9
TGTGCCAGCAGCCAAGATGGTGGGCAGACTAACCCCGAGCAGTACTTC,CASSQDGGQTNPEQYF,NA,TRBJ2-7,NA,TRBV4-2